This T cell receptor beta chain came from a study of blood T cell repertoires in COVID-19. This CDR3 comprises 14 residues. CDR1 is SGHDT and CDR2 is YYEEEE in the germline V gene. V was clipped by 0 bases and J by 3 bases, with 10 bases between them. Generated by immunoSEQ multiplex PCR, the TCRdb table keeps only in-frame clones and is missing some. The data contain some 74,000 clones, approximately 82% of them singletons. The sequencing input was peripheral blood. The TCR originated in a woman older than 75 with acute or convalescent COVID-19. The chain is built from TRBV5-6 and TRBJ2-7, with a tentative D call TRBD1 (5 bases). CDR3 coding DNA: TGTGCCAGCAGCTTGGGACAGACTCACTACGAGCAGTACTTC. Protein product: CASSLGQTHYEQYF.